Below, one T cell receptor (beta chain) is given with its context. In its sample, this clone was seen once. Its target antigen remains unknown. Base quality data are lacking; no much larger clone is found one base away. The source of the sample is a study of cytomegalovirus exposure and HLA in healthy donors (dated by TCRdb to 2016 to 2017). Background on the whole study: An earlier analysis of some 600 of the donors reported approximately 280 Gb of sequence data and 100 million to 120 million unique TCR beta sequences obtained from some 170 million T cells. Roughly 320 gigabases of sequencing data and about 92 million unique TCR sequences made up an early release that covered approximately 620 HLA-typed donors. Of the roughly 410 genotyped donors, 75% to 85% were placed in the genetic ancestry cluster associated with self-reported Caucasian donors. The study aimed to test whether signatures of past pathogen exposure could be identified by cataloging public T cell receptors. The study profiled the T cell repertoires of more than 500 subjects by immunosequencing and related them to cytomegalovirus serostatus. A separate validation cohort of over a hundred different subjects was used in addition to the approximately 700-subject first cohort. To predict cytomegalovirus infection status, the study brought together high-throughput TCR immunosequencing, statistical association of individual TCRs with disease status, and machine learning. To study patterns of TCR occurrence, a later analysis re-analyzed previously published TCR beta repertoires from around 700 donors and added high-resolution HLA genotyping. Rather than drawing on any new phenotypic data, the later analysis identified candidate immune exposures from TCR beta sequences and the way those sequences occurred across donors. An earlier analysis of roughly 600 of the donors used high-throughput TCR beta sequencing to judge whether each TCR beta V gene segment behaved as functional or pseudogenic. Donor age, sex, ethnicity and CMV serostatus were collected together with the repertoire data. In a later genetic analysis, genome-wide SNP genotypes for about three fifths of the roughly 670 donors were used, and that subset was treated as a discovery cohort. Every repertoire in the discovery cohort had been generated on one and the same sequencing platform. Class I and class II HLA loci were covered by the typing at four-digit resolution. The number of donors typed differed by locus, with 629-630 for A, B, C, DRB1 and DQB1, approximately 500 for DQA1, 600 to 610 for DPA1, and some 450 for DPB1. Four to six DR-DQ haplotypes were handled as single units for association and clustering, since linkage in the cohort was strong. On average, 235,054 unique TCR beta nucleotide sequences were sequenced per donor among some 420 genotyped donors of the cohort, with 15% to 20% of those sequences being non-productive. What the study reported, not specific to this receptor: A later analysis associated about 16,000 TCR beta sequences with specific HLA alleles at a false discovery rate of 0.05. The classifier was reported to diagnose cytomegalovirus status with high specificity and sensitivity in both the original and validation cohorts. A further reported finding was that TCR beta sequences accurately predicted the HLA-A and HLA-B alleles for most subjects in the first cohort. HLA typing was unavailable for some donors at each locus, so association tests used only the typed subset. The authors suggested that the approach could potentially be extended to other disease states and immunological phenotypes. According to a later analysis, TCR association rates differed among HLA loci, with DRB1 alleles showing the most associated TCRs and HLA-C alleles showing the fewest. Three of the identified cytomegalovirus-associated TCR beta chains were confirmed in vitro to be specific for cytomegalovirus antigens. Most TCR sequences were observed very rarely across donors, whereas some public TCRs were present in many individuals. A cluster of highly shared sequence variants was judged likely to represent a technical artifact of the sequencing pipeline. Several of the top co-occurrence clusters appeared to be linked to parvovirus B19, influenza, CMV and Epstein-Barr virus, according to a later analysis. Strong co-occurrence of HLA alleles, especially DR and DQ, made assigning TCR associations to individual alleles difficult. In the study, some 160 TCR beta chains were listed as associated with cytomegalovirus. The cohort was sequenced for TCR beta chains only, and without alpha or paired-chain data the features that could be detected were limited. Because counts were too low, approximately 15 rarely observed V segments, including chromosome 9 orphons, were excluded from the earlier analysis of some 590 of the donors. Because the 87-base-pair reads could not distinguish some IMGT-functional V segments, including TRBV6-2 and TRBV6-3, those segments were excluded. In a later genetic analysis, a missense DCLRE1C variant was associated with V-gene and J-gene trimming of TCR beta chains, and the association was replicated in an independent cohort. Compared with the approximately 670-donor mean, donors in an Asian-associated ancestry cluster had fewer N-insertions in productive TCRs, according to a later genetic analysis. In an earlier analysis of approximately 600 of the donors, most TCR beta V segments were observed in productive rearrangements about 87% or about 30% of the time, broadly matching IMGT annotations. Linkage disequilibrium might explain the correlated functional status among segregating V segments, but an unknown experimental factor could not be excluded. A later analysis found that most CMV-associated TCR beta chains appeared HLA-restricted, with HLA associations seemingly driven largely by CMV exposure. In a later analysis, HLA-associated TCR beta chains showed more clonal expansion and lower generation probabilities than non-associated chains that were equally common. Sequencing depth was assumed to be roughly uniform across donors in the presence/absence analyses, though that assumption may not hold. Immune exposure information for the cohort was limited to CMV serostatus.

The CDR3 runs 16 amino acids, cysteine and phenylalanine included. Only CDR3 DNA remains: 48 bases, in frame from the first base. In the germline V gene, CDR1 corresponds to SGDLS and CDR2 to YYNGEE. Trimming removed 4 bases from V and 10 bases from J; the gene matches leave 14 bases unexplained. Library creation used the immunoSEQ multiplex PCR assay. For the multiplex PCR, a mixture combining 60 forward primers for TCR Vbeta segments and 13 reverse primers for TCR Jbeta segments was used. The CDR3 region of rearranged TCR beta genes was amplified from genomic DNA with a multiplex PCR assay. The Illumina HiSeq System was used to sequence the amplified TCR beta libraries as 87-base-pair reads. In the source study's methods: Across the 670 or so repertoires, a later analysis counted about 81 million unique TCR beta chains, around 10 million of which were shared by at least two donors. A nearest-neighbor algorithm error-corrected the raw reads and collapsed the reads into unique sequences, merging closely related sequences to remove PCR and sequencing errors. V, D and J gene segments were assigned by aligning CDR3 sequences to IMGT reference sequences. For a sequence to be retained, a match of at least six nucleotides to both a V gene segment and a J gene segment was required. A rearrangement was called productive if the CDR3 had no stop codons and remained in frame with V and J, and every other rearrangement was called non-productive. Following IMGT convention, CDR3 was defined as the stretch from the second conserved V-encoded cysteine to the conserved J-encoded phenylalanine. The earlier analysis of 500 to 750 of the donors excluded any sequence lacking an unambiguous match to a single V gene segment. An earlier analysis of about 600 of the donors called V segments functional above 56.7% productive rearrangements and segregating when the between-donor standard deviation exceeded 5%. A statistical classification framework was developed to diagnose cytomegalovirus status using the catalog of TCR beta chain sequences. In a later analysis, V and J genes were assigned by comparing TCR nucleotide sequences against IMGT/GENE-DB human TR gene sequences. A later analysis assigned CDR3 sequences and most-parsimonious VDJ recombination scenarios with the TCRdist pipeline. In a later analysis, every TCR beta chain was defined by the combination of its CDR3 amino acid sequence and its V-gene family, and reads without a unique V-gene family were dropped. As a way to deal with suspected cross-contamination and a sequencing artifact, a later analysis dropped hundreds of nucleotide sequences that were highly shared and had low generation probability. For each public chain, a later analysis derived a clonal expansion index from normalized ranks of inferred template counts within each repertoire. In a later analysis, generation probabilities were computed with a VDJ recombination model fitted to out-of-frame rearrangements, and the resulting probabilities were checked against IGoR. In a later analysis, TCR-TCR, TCR-HLA and TCR-CMV co-occurrence was scored with hypergeometric tests, and a repertoire-size bias correction was applied to TCR pairs. To estimate false discovery rates, a later analysis permuted the HLA or CMV assignments 20 times. A later analysis grouped co-occurring TCRs with DBSCAN, adding TCRdist sequence similarity when clustering within HLA-allele-positive subsets. Repertoires with fewer than 30,000 or more than 120,000 public chains, plus five repertoires with anomalous nucleotide sharing, were excluded from co-occurrence clustering. TCRdb re-hosts the immuneACCESS table, in-frame sequences only. Its copies lack some clones; in the studies checked, an unresolved V gene accounts for under half of them, and the cause for the rest is not known. V and J calls and clone size are as listed in that table; D and trimming were resolved from the DNA. This sample gives approximately 120,000 clones in total; less than 80% of them show up just once. Less than 2% of the sample goes to the ten largest clones.

The cohort consisted of some 730 healthy bone marrow donors. At the time of sampling, every cohort member was nominally healthy, though immune exposures that went unrecorded were likely present. The donor tested CMV seronegative, placing the donor among the 350 to 400 seronegative members of the cohort. A peripheral blood sample was provided by each donor, and peripheral blood mononuclear cells were used for TCR beta sequencing. Genomic DNA extraction from the blood cell samples was performed with the Qiagen DNeasy Blood Extraction Kit. The rearranged segments are TRBV9 and TRBJ2-1; 10 central nucleotides agree with TRBD2. The sequence was collected from a man aged 50 or older in good health and CMV-seronegative. Sequencing was performed on PBMCs. The CDR3 region has the sequence CASSLQASGGGTEQFF. The nucleotide sequence reads as follows: TGTGCCAGCAGCCTTCAGGCTAGCGGGGGTGGGACGGAGCAGTTCTTC.